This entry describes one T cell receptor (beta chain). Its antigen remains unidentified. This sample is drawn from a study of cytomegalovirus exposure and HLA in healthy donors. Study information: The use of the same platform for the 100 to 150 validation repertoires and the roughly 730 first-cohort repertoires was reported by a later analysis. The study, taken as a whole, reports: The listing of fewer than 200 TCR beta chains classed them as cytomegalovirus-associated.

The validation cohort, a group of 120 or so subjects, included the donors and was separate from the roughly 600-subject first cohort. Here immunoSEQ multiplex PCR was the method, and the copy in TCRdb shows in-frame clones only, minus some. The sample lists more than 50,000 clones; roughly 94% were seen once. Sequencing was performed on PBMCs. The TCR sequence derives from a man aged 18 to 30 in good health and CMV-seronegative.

The CDR3 bases are TGTGCTAGTGGTGGGGACAGCTACGAGCAGTACTTC. This codes for CASGGDSYEQYF. J is TRBJ2-7 and V is TRBV12-5, with 7 bases aligning to TRBD1. Trimming removed 5 bases from V and 3 bases from J; junction bases left unmatched: 1. This CDR3 spans 12 amino acids. Germline-derived CDR1 and CDR2 are LGHNT and FRNRAP.